This T cell receptor (beta chain) was documented in a study of blood T cell repertoires in COVID-19. This clone was seen a single time. Germline V gene lookup returns CDR1 SSHAT and CDR2 FNYEAQ (reference sequence). The V segment lost 5 bases and the J segment 5 bases; nucleotides outside the gene matches: 10. This CDR3 comprises 16 residues. Using immunoSEQ multiplex PCR, the repertoire was profiled, and TCRdb retains in-frame clones only, with some absent. The sample has hundreds of thousands of clones; roughly 87% are singletons. The TCR was taken from a man in his 60s who had recovered from COVID-19. The chain is built from TRBV7-7 and TRBJ2-5, with 11 nucleotides matching TRBD2. What was sequenced was peripheral blood. Written as DNA, the CDR3 is TGTGCCAGCAGCCCAAGTAGCGGGGGGGCGGGGGAGACCCAGTACTTC. Protein: CASSPSSGGAGETQYF.